This entry concerns a single T cell receptor beta chain. The antigen is undetermined. The cohort excluded patients with autoimmune disease history or systemic immunosuppression. Produced via immunoSEQ multiplex PCR; TCRdb's table is partial and in-frame only. The sample has tens of thousands of clones; over 80% are singletons. This entry comes from a study of OX40 agonist ivuxolimab in advanced cancers. Study overall: As their treatment, patients were administered ivuxolimab, an agonistic anti-OX40 (CD134) antibody. Findings and caveats of the study: Undetermined was the antigen specificity of the expanded peripheral T cells.

The starting material was CD4+ or CD8+ T cells sorted from blood, obtained in a trial of the OX40 agonist ivuxolimab. The sequence was collected from an adult with an advanced solid tumor such as melanoma, head and neck, liver or kidney cancer.

CDR3 sequence reads: CASRRQGGWPQHF. The CDR3 nucleotides are TGTGCCAGCAGGCGACAGGGGGGTTGGCCCCAGCATTTT. V is TRBV2 and J is TRBJ1-5, with 9 bases identical to TRBD1. This CDR3 contains 13 residues. The V segment lost 6 bases and the J segment 9 bases; nucleotides outside the gene matches: 6. Germline loops: CDR1 SNHLY, CDR2 FYNNEI.